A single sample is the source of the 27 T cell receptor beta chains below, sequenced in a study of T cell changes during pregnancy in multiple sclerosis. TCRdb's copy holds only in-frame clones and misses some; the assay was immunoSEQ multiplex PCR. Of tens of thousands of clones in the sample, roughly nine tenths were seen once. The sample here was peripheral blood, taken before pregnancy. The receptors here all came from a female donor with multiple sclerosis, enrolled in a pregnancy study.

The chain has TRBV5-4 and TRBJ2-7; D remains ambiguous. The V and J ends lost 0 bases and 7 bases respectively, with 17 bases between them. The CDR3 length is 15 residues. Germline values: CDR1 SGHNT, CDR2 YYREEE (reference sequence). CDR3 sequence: CASSLGPATQVEQYF. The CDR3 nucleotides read TGTGCCAGCAGCTTGGGGCCGGCCACCCAGGTAGAGCAGTACTTC.

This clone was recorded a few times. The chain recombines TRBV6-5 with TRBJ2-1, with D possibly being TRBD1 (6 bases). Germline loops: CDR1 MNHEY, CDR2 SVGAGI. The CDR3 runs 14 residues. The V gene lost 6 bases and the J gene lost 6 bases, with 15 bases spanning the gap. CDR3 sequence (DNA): TGTGCCAGCAGCCCAGGGGTAGAGGGCAATGAGCAGTTCTTC. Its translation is CASSPGVEGNEQFF.

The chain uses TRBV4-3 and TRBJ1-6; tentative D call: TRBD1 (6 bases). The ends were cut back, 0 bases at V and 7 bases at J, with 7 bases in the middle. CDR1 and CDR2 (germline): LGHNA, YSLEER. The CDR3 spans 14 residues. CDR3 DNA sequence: TGCGCCAGCAGCCAAGATAGGGGGAATTCACCCCTCCACTTT. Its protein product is CASSQDRGNSPLHF.

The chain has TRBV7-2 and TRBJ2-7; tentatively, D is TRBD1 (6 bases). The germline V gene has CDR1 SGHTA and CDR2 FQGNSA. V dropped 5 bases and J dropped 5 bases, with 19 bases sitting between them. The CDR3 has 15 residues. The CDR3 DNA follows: TGTGCCAGCAGCGTTAGGGGGTCGCGGTTGGACGAGCAGTACTTC. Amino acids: CASSVRGSRLDEQYF.

CDR3 protein: CAISASGQLTYEQYF. DNA for the CDR3: TGTGCCATCAGTGCCTCTGGGCAGCTTACGTACGAGCAGTACTTC. The rearrangement uses TRBV10-3 and TRBJ2-7; no reliable D call. This CDR3 contains 15 residues. Germline V lookup: CDR1 ENHRY, CDR2 SYGVKD. The V end was cut by 4 bases, the J end by 4 bases, with 17 bases between.

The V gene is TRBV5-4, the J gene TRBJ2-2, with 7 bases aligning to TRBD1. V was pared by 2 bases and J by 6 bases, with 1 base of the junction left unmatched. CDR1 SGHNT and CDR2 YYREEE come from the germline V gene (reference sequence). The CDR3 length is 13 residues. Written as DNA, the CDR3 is TGTGCCAGCAGCTTTGACAGGGCCGGGGAGCTGTTTTTT. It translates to CASSFDRAGELFF.

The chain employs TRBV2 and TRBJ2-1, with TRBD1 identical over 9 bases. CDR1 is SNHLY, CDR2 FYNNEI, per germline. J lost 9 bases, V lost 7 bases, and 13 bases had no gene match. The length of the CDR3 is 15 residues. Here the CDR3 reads CASISVVDRGGEQFF. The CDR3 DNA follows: TGTGCCAGCATCTCAGTTGTGGACAGGGGCGGTGAGCAGTTCTTC.

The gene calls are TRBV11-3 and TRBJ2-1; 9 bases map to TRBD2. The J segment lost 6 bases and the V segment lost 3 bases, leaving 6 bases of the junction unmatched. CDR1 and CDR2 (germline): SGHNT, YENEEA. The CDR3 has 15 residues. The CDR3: CASSLRGGLGNEQFF. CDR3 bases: TGTGCCAGCAGCTTGCGGGGGGGCCTAGGCAATGAGCAGTTCTTC.

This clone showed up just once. In DNA, the CDR3 is TGTGCCAGTAGTCAGGGGCCCAGCTCCTACAATGAGCAGTTCTTC. This codes for CASSQGPSSYNEQFF. The chain is built from TRBV19 and TRBJ2-1; D perhaps matches TRBD1 (6 bases). V dropped 5 bases and J dropped 0 bases, with 11 bases sitting between them. CDR3 length: 15 residues. Germline CDR1 LNHDA, CDR2 SQIVND (reference sequence).

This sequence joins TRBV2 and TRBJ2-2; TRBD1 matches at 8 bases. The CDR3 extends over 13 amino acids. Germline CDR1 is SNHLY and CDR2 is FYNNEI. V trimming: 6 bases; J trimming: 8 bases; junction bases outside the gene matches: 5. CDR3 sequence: CASRDRGRGELFF. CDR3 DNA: TGTGCCAGCAGAGACAGGGGACGGGGGGAGCTGTTTTTT.

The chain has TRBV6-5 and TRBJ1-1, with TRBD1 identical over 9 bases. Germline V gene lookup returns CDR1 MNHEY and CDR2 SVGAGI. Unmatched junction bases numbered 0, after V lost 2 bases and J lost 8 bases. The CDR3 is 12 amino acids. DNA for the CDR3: TGTGCCAGCAGTTACGGGACAGGGGAAGCTTTCTTT. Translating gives CASSYGTGEAFF.

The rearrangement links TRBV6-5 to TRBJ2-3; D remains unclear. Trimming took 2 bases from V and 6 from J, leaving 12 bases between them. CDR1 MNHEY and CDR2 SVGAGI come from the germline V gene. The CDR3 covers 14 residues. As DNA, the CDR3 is TGTGCCAGCAGTTACATGCCCTTAGCTGATACGCAGTATTTT. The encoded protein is CASSYMPLADTQYF.

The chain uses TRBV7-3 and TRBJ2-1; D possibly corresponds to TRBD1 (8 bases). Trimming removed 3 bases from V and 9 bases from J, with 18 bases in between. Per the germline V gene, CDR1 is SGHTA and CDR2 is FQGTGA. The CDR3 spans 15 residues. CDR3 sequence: CASSFLAQGGSEQFF. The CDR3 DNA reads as TGTGCCAGCAGCTTCCTGGCACAGGGGGGGAGTGAGCAGTTCTTC.

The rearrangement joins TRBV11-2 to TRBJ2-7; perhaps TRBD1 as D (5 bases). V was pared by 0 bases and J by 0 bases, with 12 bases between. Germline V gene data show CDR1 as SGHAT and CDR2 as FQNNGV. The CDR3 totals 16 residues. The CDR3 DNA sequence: TGTGCCAGCAGCTTAGATTTAATTCAGGGCTCCTACGAGCAGTACTTC. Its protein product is CASSLDLIQGSYEQYF.

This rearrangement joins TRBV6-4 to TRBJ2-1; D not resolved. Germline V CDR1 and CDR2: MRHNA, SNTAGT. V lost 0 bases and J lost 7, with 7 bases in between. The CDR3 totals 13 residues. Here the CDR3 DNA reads TGTGCCAGCAGTGACTCACTTATTAATGAGCAGTTCTTC. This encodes CASSDSLINEQFF.

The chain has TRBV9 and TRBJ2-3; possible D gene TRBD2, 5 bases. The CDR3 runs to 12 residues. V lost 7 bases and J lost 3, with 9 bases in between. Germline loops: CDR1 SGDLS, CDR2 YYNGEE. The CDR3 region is CASARGTDTQYF. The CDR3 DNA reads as TGTGCCAGCGCGAGAGGGACAGATACGCAGTATTTT.

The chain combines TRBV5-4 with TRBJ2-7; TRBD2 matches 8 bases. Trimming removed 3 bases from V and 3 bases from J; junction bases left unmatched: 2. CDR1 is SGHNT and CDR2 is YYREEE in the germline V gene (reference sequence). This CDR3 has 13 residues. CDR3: CASSSGGSYEQYF. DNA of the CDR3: TGTGCCAGCAGCTCGGGGGGGAGCTACGAGCAGTACTTC. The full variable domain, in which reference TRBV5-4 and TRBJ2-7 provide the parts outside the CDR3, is ETGVTQSPTHLIKTRGQQVTLRCSSQSGHNTVSWYQQALGQGPQFIFQYYREEENGRGNFPPRFSGLQFPNYSSELNVNALELDDSALYLCASSSGGSYEQYFGPGTRLTVT.

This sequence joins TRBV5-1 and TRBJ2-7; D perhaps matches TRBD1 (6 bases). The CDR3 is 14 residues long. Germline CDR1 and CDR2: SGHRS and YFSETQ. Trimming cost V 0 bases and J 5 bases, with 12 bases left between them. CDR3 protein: CASSLEGRGDEQYF. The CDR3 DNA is TGCGCCAGCAGCTTGGAAGGCAGGGGAGACGAGCAGTACTTC.

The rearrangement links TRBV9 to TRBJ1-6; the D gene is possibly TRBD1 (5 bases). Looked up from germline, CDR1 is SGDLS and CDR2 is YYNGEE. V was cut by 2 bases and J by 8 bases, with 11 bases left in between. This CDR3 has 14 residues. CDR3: CASSVGGFDSPLHF. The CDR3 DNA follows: TGTGCCAGCAGCGTTGGGGGGTTCGATTCACCCCTCCACTTT. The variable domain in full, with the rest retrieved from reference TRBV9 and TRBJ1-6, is DSGVTQTPKHLITATGQRVTLRCSPRSGDLSVYWYQQSLDQGLQFLIQYYNGEERAKGNILERFSAQQFPDLHSELNLSSLELGDSALYFCASSVGGFDSPLHFGNGTRLTVT.

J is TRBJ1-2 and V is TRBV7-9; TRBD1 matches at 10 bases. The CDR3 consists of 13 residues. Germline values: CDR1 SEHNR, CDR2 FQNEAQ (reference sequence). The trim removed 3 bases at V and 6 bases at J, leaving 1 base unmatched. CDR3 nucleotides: TGTGCCAGCAGCTTCGGGACAGGGGATGGCTACACCTTC. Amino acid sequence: CASSFGTGDGYTF.

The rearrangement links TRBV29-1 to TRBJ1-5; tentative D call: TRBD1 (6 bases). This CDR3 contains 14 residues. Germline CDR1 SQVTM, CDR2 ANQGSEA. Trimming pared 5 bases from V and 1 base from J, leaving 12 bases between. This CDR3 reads CSVLTGGSNQPQHF. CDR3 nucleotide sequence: TGCAGCGTTTTGACAGGAGGAAGCAATCAGCCCCAGCATTTT.

CDR3 bases: TGTGCCAGCTCACCGATGGGGGGGCCGGGAGAGACCCAGTACTTC. Its protein product is CASSPMGGPGETQYF. This chain joins TRBV18 and TRBJ2-5; tentative D call: TRBD2 (7 bases). Germline V gene data show CDR1 as KGHSH and CDR2 as LQKENI. This CDR3 has 15 amino acids. V lost 3 bases and J lost 4, with 15 bases in between.

CDR3 nucleotide sequence: TGTGCCAGCAGCTTACCCCGGGGGGGATACAATGAGCAGTTCTTC. Encoded protein: CASSLPRGGYNEQFF. The chain carries TRBV7-2 and TRBJ2-1; 8 bases line up with TRBD2. The CDR3 covers 15 residues. Germline lookup yields CDR1 SGHTA and CDR2 FQGNSA. With 2 bases clipped from V and 4 bases from J, the junction kept 4 bases outside the gene matches.

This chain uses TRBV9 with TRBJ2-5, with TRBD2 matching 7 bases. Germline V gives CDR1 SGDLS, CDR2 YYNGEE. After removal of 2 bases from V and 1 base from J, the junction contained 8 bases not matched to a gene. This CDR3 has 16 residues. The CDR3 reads CASSVRAGTLQETQYF. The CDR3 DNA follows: TGTGCCAGCAGCGTCCGAGCGGGGACCCTCCAAGAGACCCAGTACTTC.

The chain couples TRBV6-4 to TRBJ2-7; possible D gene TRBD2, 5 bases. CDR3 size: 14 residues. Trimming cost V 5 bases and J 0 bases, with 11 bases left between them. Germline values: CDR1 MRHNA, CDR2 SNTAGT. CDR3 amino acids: CASSLSGDSYEQYF. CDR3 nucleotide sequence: TGTGCCAGCAGTCTTTCCGGGGACTCCTACGAGCAGTACTTC.

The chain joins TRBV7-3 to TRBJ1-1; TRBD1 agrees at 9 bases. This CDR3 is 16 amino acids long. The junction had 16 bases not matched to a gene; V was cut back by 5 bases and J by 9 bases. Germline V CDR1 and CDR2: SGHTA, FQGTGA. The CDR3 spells CASSLTGTGNHLKAFF. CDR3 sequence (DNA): TGTGCCAGCAGCCTTACCGGGACAGGGAATCACTTGAAAGCTTTCTTT.

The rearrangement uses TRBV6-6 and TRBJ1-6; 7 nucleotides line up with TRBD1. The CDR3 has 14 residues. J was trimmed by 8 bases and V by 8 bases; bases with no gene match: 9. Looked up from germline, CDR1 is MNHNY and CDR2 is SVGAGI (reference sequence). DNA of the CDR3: TGTGCCAGCGATAACGCAGGGGGGTATTCACCCCTCCACTTT. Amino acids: CASDNAGGYSPLHF.